This TCR beta chain emerged from a study of memory B cells and T cells in multiple sclerosis. The CDR3 has 14 residues. The junction had 9 bases not matched to a gene; V was cut back by 6 bases and J by 4 bases. Germline values: CDR1 SGHRS, CDR2 YFSETQ. Whole-study findings and limits: Shared clonotype counts depended on differing compartment clone-set sizes and were normalized.

After stimulus-free culture, autoproliferating CFSE-dim and non-proliferating CFSE-high T cells were sequenced separately. Cultures began with approximately 4.5x10^7 CFSE-labeled PBMCs, unstimulated for 6 to 8 days, with replicate wells pooled. The PBMCs received 0.45 to 0.55 uM CFSE and serum-free culture with no added stimuli. About this clone itself: Its target is not known.

TCRdb keeps only in-frame clones here, not all; method: immunoSEQ multiplex PCR. Counted here are approximately 12,000 clones, roughly four fifths occurring once; the ten biggest clones make up 2.5% to 3.5%. The receptor comes from a human donor with multiple sclerosis. The sample consisted of PBMCs from blood kept in culture. The genes are TRBV5-1 and TRBJ1-2; TRBD1 matches 7 bases. CDR3 nucleotide sequence: TGCGCCAGCACGCAAAGACAGGGTAGCTATGGCTACACCTTC. It encodes CASTQRQGSYGYTF.